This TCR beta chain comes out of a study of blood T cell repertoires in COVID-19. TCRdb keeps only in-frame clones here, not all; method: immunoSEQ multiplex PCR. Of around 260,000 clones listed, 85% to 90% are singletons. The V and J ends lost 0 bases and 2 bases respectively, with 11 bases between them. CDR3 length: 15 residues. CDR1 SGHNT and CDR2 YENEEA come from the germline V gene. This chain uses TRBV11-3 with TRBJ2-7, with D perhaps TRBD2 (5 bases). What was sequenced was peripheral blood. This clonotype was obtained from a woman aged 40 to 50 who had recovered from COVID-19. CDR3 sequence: CASSLEASSTYEQYF. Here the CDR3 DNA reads TGTGCCAGCAGCTTAGAGGCTAGCAGCACCTACGAGCAGTACTTC. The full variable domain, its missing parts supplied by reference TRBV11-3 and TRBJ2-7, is EAGVVQSPRYKIIEKKQPVAFWCNPISGHNTLYWYLQNLGQGPELLIRYENEEAVDDSQLPKDRFSAERLKGVDSTLKIQPAELGDSAVYLCASSLEASSTYEQYFGPGTRLTVT.